This entry is about one T cell receptor (beta chain). These data come from a study of blood T cell repertoires in COVID-19. Study details: From the United States, Italy and Spain came samples of acute and convalescent COVID-19. PBMCs, B-cell-depleted T cells, or T cells provided the cDNA or gDNA that made up the material.

In the authors' workflow: Amplification with reference gene primers provided the estimates of nucleated cell counts. Some clones are missing from TCRdb's copy, which holds only in-frame ones; the method was immunoSEQ multiplex PCR. The DNA was the basis for D and trimming; V, J and clone size are from that table. The repertoire holds around 37,000 clones, with around 90% as singletons. Looked up from germline, CDR1 is MNHEY and CDR2 is SVGEGT. With 4 bases removed from V and 2 bases from J, the gap between germline ends came to 9 bases. The CDR3 loop spans 13 amino acids. Sequencing was performed on peripheral blood. This sequence originates from a man over 45 with active or convalescent COVID-19. The V call is TRBV6-2 or TRBV6-3, the J call TRBJ2-7; D unclear. As DNA, the CDR3 is TGTGCCAGCAGTTGGAACAGTCCCTACGAGCAGTACTTC. This codes for CASSWNSPYEQYF.